These 31 T cell receptor beta chains came from one sample sequenced in a study of cytomegalovirus exposure and HLA in healthy donors. 60 Vbeta and 13 Jbeta primers were used in PCR. Profiled with immunoSEQ multiplex PCR; TCRdb holds only in-frame clones, not every one. Here the sample spans 30,000 to 40,000 clones, roughly three quarters being singletons. What was sequenced was PBMCs. The source is a woman aged 25 to 39 in good health and CMV-seropositive.

This clone is medium-sized (0.01 to 0.1%) by share. The gene calls are TRBV6-5 and TRBJ2-7; 7 positions match TRBD1. V shed 2 bases and J 3 bases; nucleotides not matched to a gene: 4. The CDR3 loop spans 14 amino acids. CDR1 and CDR2 from the germline V gene are MNHEY and SVGAGI. DNA for the CDR3: TGTGCCAGCAGTTACGGGGACAGCCACTACGAGCAGTACTTC. Translated, it gives CASSYGDSHYEQYF.

For this clone: A junction end diverges from the germline sequence, so it may reflect a read error. V gene TRBV4-1 combines with J gene TRBJ2-7; the D gene is possibly TRBD2 (5 bases). The CDR3 is made up of 15 amino acids. CDR1 is MGHRA, CDR2 YSYEKL, per germline. CDR3 nucleotides: TGTGCCAGCAGCCAAGCGAACGGGAACTCCTACGAGCAGTACTTC. Encoded protein: CASSQANGNSYEQYF.

This rearrangement joins TRBV5-1 to TRBJ1-1, with D maybe TRBD1 (6 bases). This CDR3 is 13 amino acids long. V lost 7 bases, J lost 3 bases, and 13 bases lay in between. The germline gives CDR1 SGHRS, CDR2 YFSETQ. CDR3 sequence: CASGPQGDTEAFF. CDR3 DNA sequence: TGCGCCAGCGGACCACAGGGTGACACTGAAGCTTTCTTT.

This clone was recorded once. The CDR3 DNA reads as TGCGCCAGCAGTGGAATCCGGGAGGGCCAAGATACGCAGTATTTT. Its translation: CASSGIREGQDTQYF. The J gene is TRBJ2-3, the V gene TRBV10-2; 8 nucleotides agree with TRBD2. This CDR3 spans 15 amino acids. With 4 bases clipped from V and 5 bases from J, the junction kept 8 bases outside the gene matches. Per germline, CDR1 WSHSY and CDR2 SAAADI.

The J gene is TRBJ2-6, the V gene TRBV18; 9 bases map to TRBD1. Germline CDR1 is KGHSH and CDR2 is LQKENI. V was clipped by 4 bases and J by 0 bases; unmatched bases: 7. This CDR3 contains 18 residues. In DNA form, the CDR3 reads TGTGCCAGCTCACAGGGACAGGGTGGGCGCTCTGGGGCCAACGTCCTGACTTTC. Protein product: CASSQGQGGRSGANVLTF.

The J gene is TRBJ2-1, the V gene TRBV5-4, with D perhaps matching TRBD1 (6 bases). V lost 6 bases and J lost 1, with 14 bases in between. The CDR3 is 15 amino acids. CDR1 and CDR2 (germline): SGHNT, YYREEE (reference sequence). The CDR3: CASNSVQGSYNEQFF. CDR3 DNA: TGTGCCAGCAACTCGGTCCAGGGGTCCTACAATGAGCAGTTCTTC. Drawing the rest from reference TRBV5-4 and TRBJ2-1, the complete variable domain is ETGVTQSPTHLIKTRGQQVTLRCSSQSGHNTVSWYQQALGQGPQFIFQYYREEENGRGNFPPRFSGLQFPNYSSELNVNALELDDSALYLCASNSVQGSYNEQFFGPGTRLTVL.

V usage is TRBV7-9 and J usage is TRBJ2-2; D is unresolved. The CDR3 sequence is 13 residues long. Trimming removed 5 bases at V and 5 bases at J, with 9 bases between. Germline-derived CDR1 and CDR2 are SEHNR and FQNEAQ (reference sequence). This chain's CDR3 is CASSPTLTGELFF. The CDR3 region has the DNA TGTGCCAGCAGCCCCACTCTGACCGGGGAGCTGTTTTTT.

The J gene is TRBJ1-2, the V gene TRBV7-9, with 9 nucleotides matching TRBD1. CDR1 and CDR2 (germline): SEHNR, FQNEAQ (reference sequence). Trimming took 2 bases from V and 3 from J; bases not matched to a gene: 7. The CDR3 length is 16 residues. CDR3 loop: CASSLSTGGLDYGYTF. The CDR3 nucleotides read TGTGCCAGCAGCTTATCGACAGGGGGGTTGGACTATGGCTACACCTTC.

This clone has a single count. The V and J genes are TRBV6-6 and TRBJ1-3; 8 bases are shared with TRBD1. Germline CDR1 reads MNHNY; CDR2 reads SVGAGI (reference sequence). The CDR3 runs to 16 residues. With 7 bases clipped from V and 0 bases from J, the junction kept 8 bases outside the gene matches. The CDR3 DNA follows: TGTGCCAGCACCCCGACAGGGGTGAGCTCTGGAAACACCATATATTTT. Its protein is CASTPTGVSSGNTIYF.

Here the CDR3 reads CASSLDPLATIYF. As DNA, the CDR3 is TGTGCCAGCAGCTTGGACCCCCTAGCCACCATATATTTT. The rearrangement joins TRBV5-5 to TRBJ1-3; D ambiguous. The germline CDR1 and CDR2 sequences are SGHKS and YYEKEE (reference sequence). The CDR3 covers 13 residues. Between the trimmed V and J ends, which lost 0 bases and 9 bases, there was a span of 10 bases. Complete variable domain (other parts from reference TRBV5-5 and TRBJ1-3): DAGVTQSPTHLIKTRGQQVTLRCSPISGHKSVSWYQQVLGQGPQFIFQYYEKEERGRGNFPDRFSARQFPNYSSELNVNALLLGDSALYLCASSLDPLATIYFGEGSWLTVV.

The chain couples TRBV6-5 to TRBJ2-5; 7 bases agree with TRBD2. The DNA end is a closer match to TRBJ2-7, so the J assignment may be wrong. The CDR3 is made up of 16 amino acids. Germline V gene lookup returns CDR1 MNHEY and CDR2 SVGAGI. The CDR3 region is CASSLSSTSLTYEQYF. In nucleotides, the CDR3 is TGTGCCAGCAGTTTATCTTCGACTAGCCTAACCTACGAGCAGTACTTC.

The gene calls are TRBV6-6 and TRBJ2-1, with D perhaps TRBD1 (6 bases). The germline V and J ends were trimmed by 7 bases and 4 bases, with 11 bases remaining between them. This CDR3 region has 13 residues. Germline V lookup: CDR1 MNHNY, CDR2 SVGAGI (reference sequence). CDR3 in amino acids: CASTSGQYNEQFF. As DNA, the CDR3 is TGTGCCAGCACCTCCGGACAGTACAATGAGCAGTTCTTC.

This clone has only one observation. Here the CDR3 DNA reads TGTGCCAGCAGCAGAGACATAGCGGGAGCAGAGACCCAGTACTTC. This encodes CASSRDIAGAETQYF. J is TRBJ2-5 and V is TRBV11-2; TRBD2 matches at 9 bases. Germline CDR1 reads SGHAT; CDR2 reads FQNNGV. Unmatched junction bases numbered 8, after V lost 5 bases and J lost 4 bases. The CDR3 is 15 residues long.

The rearrangement joins TRBV7-9 to TRBJ2-4, with a weak D call TRBD2 (6 bases). V lost 4 bases and J 3 bases, leaving 10 bases between the germline ends. This CDR3 is 14 amino acids long. The germline gives CDR1 SEHNR, CDR2 FQNEAQ (reference sequence). The CDR3 nucleotides are TGTGCCAGCAGCTCGGGAGTGGGCAAAAACATTCAGTACTTC. It codes for CASSSGVGKNIQYF.

CDR3 DNA sequence: TGTGCCAGCAGTGACTCCGACACCGGGGAGCTGTTTTTT. Translating gives CASSDSDTGELFF. The gene calls are TRBV6-4 and TRBJ2-2; no clear D gene. This CDR3 contains 13 residues. V lost 0 bases and J lost 3, with 2 bases in between. Germline CDR1 MRHNA, CDR2 SNTAGT.

This clone appeared a single time. The gene calls are TRBV7-8 and TRBJ1-1, with D tentatively TRBD1 (6 bases). The CDR3 covers 14 residues. Trimming cost V 3 bases and J 0 bases, with 8 bases left between them. The V gene's germline CDR1 is SGHVS and CDR2 FQNEAQ. The CDR3: CASSFRGMNTEAFF. The CDR3 nucleotides are TGTGCCAGCAGCTTCAGGGGCATGAACACTGAAGCTTTCTTT.

This sequence joins TRBV9 and TRBJ1-5, with 7 bases matching TRBD1. The CDR3 runs 16 residues. CDR1 and CDR2 from the germline V gene are SGDLS and YYNGEE. After removal of 4 bases from V and 2 bases from J, the junction contained 9 bases not matched to a gene. The CDR3 is CASSLSEGAGNQPQHF. The DNA of the CDR3 is TGTGCCAGCAGCCTTAGCGAGGGGGCAGGCAATCAGCCCCAGCATTTT.

The chain uses TRBV5-1 and TRBJ2-1; D uncertain. The germline V gene encodes CDR1 SGHRS and CDR2 YFSETQ. V was cut by 1 base and J by 5 bases, with 10 bases left in between. The CDR3 loop spans 14 amino acids. Here the CDR3 DNA reads TGCGCCAGCAGCTTGCAGGCAGATAACAATGAGCAGTTCTTC. Translating it yields CASSLQADNNEQFF.

This chain uses TRBV6-1 with TRBJ1-1; tentatively, D is TRBD1 (5 bases). Germline assignment: CDR1 MNHNS and CDR2 SASEGT. This CDR3 is built from 13 residues. V lost 7 bases and J 3 bases, leaving 12 bases between the germline ends. CDR3 nucleotide sequence: TGTGCCAGCATTAAGGGGCGAGACACTGAAGCTTTCTTT. Translating gives CASIKGRDTEAFF.

The CDR3 protein is CASSLVAGVGYTF. CDR3 coding DNA: TGTGCCAGCAGCTTAGTGGCAGGGGTTGGCTACACCTTC. The rearrangement uses TRBV7-2 and TRBJ1-2; the D gene is possibly TRBD1 (6 bases). The CDR3 is made up of 13 amino acids. The V end was cut by 1 base, the J end by 7 bases, with 10 bases between. Germline CDR1 SGHTA, CDR2 FQGNSA. Full variable domain (rest looked up from reference TRBV7-2 and TRBJ1-2): GAGVSQSPSNKVTEKGKDVELRCDPISGHTALYWYRQSLGQGLEFLIYFQGNSAPDKSGLPSDRFSAERTGGSVSTLTIQRTQQEDSAVYLCASSLVAGVGYTFGSGTRLTVV.

V usage is TRBV19 and J usage is TRBJ2-7; 8 nucleotides agree with TRBD1. Germline V gives CDR1 LNHDA, CDR2 SQIVND (reference sequence). The V segment lost 3 bases and the J segment 5 bases; nucleotides outside the gene matches: 3. This CDR3 comprises 13 residues. CDR3 region: CASSMMTGDEQYF. The CDR3 coding sequence is TGTGCCAGTAGTATGATGACAGGGGACGAGCAGTACTTC.

This sequence joins TRBV6-6 and TRBJ2-4; TRBD2 might be the D (6 bases). V lost 4 bases, J lost 6 bases, and 10 bases lay in between. The CDR3 has 13 amino acids. Germline CDR1 and CDR2: MNHNY and SVGAGI (reference sequence). The CDR3 DNA reads TGTGCCAGCAGTTGGGACTCGGGAAACATTCAGTACTTC. It codes for CASSWDSGNIQYF.

The V call is TRBV7-9, the J call TRBJ2-1; TRBD2 matches at 14 bases. Germline V gene lookup returns CDR1 SEHNR and CDR2 FQNEAQ (reference sequence). V shed 5 bases, J shed 6 bases, and the junction held 3 bases outside the gene matches. CDR3 size: 15 residues. CDR3 residues: CASSVGLAGGNEQFF. DNA for the CDR3: TGTGCCAGCAGCGTCGGACTAGCGGGAGGCAATGAGCAGTTCTTC.

V is TRBV19 and J is TRBJ1-1, with D possibly matching TRBD1 (6 bases). Per germline, CDR1 LNHDA and CDR2 SQIVND (reference sequence). The V end was cut by 3 bases, the J end by 3 bases, with 23 bases between. The CDR3 length is 18 residues. DNA of the CDR3: TGTGCCAGTAGTATTCTCAGGGGCGACCGGACGTCGGACACTGAAGCTTTCTTT. As protein: CASSILRGDRTSDTEAFF.

The genes are TRBV11-2 and TRBJ1-4; 9 bases fit TRBD1. Germline loops: CDR1 SGHAT, CDR2 FQNNGV. This CDR3 region has 16 residues. J lost 6 bases, V lost 5 bases, and 10 bases had no gene match. The CDR3 sequence: CASSRTGGGGYEKLFF. CDR3 in DNA: TGTGCCAGCAGCCGTACAGGGGGCGGTGGGTATGAAAAACTGTTTTTT.

The V gene is TRBV27, the J gene TRBJ2-7, with TRBD1 identical over 9 bases. The CDR3 has 15 residues. The V segment lost 2 bases and the J segment 3 bases; nucleotides outside the gene matches: 5. Germline V gives CDR1 MNHEY, CDR2 SMNVEV (reference sequence). CDR3 sequence reads: CASSLRTGVFYEQYF. CDR3 DNA sequence: TGTGCCAGCAGTTTAAGGACAGGGGTTTTCTACGAGCAGTACTTC.

The chain uses TRBV10-1 and TRBJ2-7, with a weak D call TRBD1 (6 bases). V was trimmed by 6 bases and J by 3 bases, leaving 9 bases between them. The CDR3 contains 12 residues. Germline V gene lookup returns CDR1 WNHNN and CDR2 SYGVQD (reference sequence). The CDR3 DNA reads TGCGCCAGCAGCGGACAGAACTACGAGCAGTACTTC. Protein product: CASSGQNYEQYF.

Here the CDR3 reads CAWSQTDSHSGNTIYF. The CDR3 nucleotides read TGTGCCTGGAGTCAAACGGACAGCCACTCTGGAAACACCATATATTTT. The V and J genes are TRBV30 and TRBJ1-3; perhaps TRBD1 as D (6 bases). V lost 2 bases to trimming and J lost 0 bases, with 14 bases between them. This CDR3 is built from 16 residues. Germline CDR1 GTSNPN, CDR2 SVGIG (reference sequence).

This clone was detected a few times. One end of the junction fails to match germline, which may point to a read error. J is TRBJ2-1 and V is TRBV7-7; 7 bases fit TRBD1. The CDR3 consists of 15 residues. Germline V gene sequence: CDR1 SSHAT, CDR2 FNYEAQ (reference sequence). CDR3 region: CASSLGQGAYNEQFF. CDR3 DNA: TGTGCTAGCAGCTTAGGGCAGGGGGCCTACAATGAGCAGTTCTTC.

This clone was counted a few times. The chain has TRBV21-1 and TRBJ2-1; the table gives TRBD1 as D, unverified against the DNA. TRBV21-1 represents a pseudogene. There are 15 residues in the CDR3. The CDR3: CASNPPRGPELSQFF. The DNA of the CDR3 is TGTGCCAGCAACCCGCCAAGGGGGCCAGAATTAAGTCAGTTCTTC.

This chain's CDR3 is CASSPANSGQGAGEQYF. The CDR3 coding sequence is TGTGCCAGCTCACCAGCGAACAGCGGACAGGGGGCGGGTGAGCAGTACTTC. V usage is TRBV18 and J usage is TRBJ2-5; 11 nucleotides line up with TRBD1. V was pared by 2 bases and J by 11 bases, with 16 bases of the junction left unmatched. The CDR3 has 17 residues. CDR1 is KGHSH, CDR2 LQKENI, per germline.